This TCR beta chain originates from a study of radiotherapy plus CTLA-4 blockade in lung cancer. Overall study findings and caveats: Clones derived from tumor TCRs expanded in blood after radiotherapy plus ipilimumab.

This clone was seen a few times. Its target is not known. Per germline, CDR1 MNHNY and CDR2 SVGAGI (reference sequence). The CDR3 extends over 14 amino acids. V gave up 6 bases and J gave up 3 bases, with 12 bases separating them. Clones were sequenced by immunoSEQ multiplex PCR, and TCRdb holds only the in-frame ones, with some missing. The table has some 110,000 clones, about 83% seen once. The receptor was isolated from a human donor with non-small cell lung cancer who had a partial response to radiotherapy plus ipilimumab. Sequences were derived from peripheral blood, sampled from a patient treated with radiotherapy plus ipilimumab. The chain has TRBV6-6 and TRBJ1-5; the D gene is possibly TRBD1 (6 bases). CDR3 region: CASSLTGNNQPQHF. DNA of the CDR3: TGTGCCAGCAGCCTGACAGGTAACAATCAGCCCCAGCATTTT.